This TCR beta chain was recovered during a study of healthy donors' naive CD4 and CD8 T cells. Study-level information: Donors came from three age groups: 20-25, 40-50 and 60-70 years. Findings of the study overall: Positive CDR3 charge linked to CD4+ cells, negative to CD8+ cells. Naive CD4+ and CD8+ cells reportedly differed in usage of most V and J genes.

A linear amplification protocol produced the TCR libraries from around 0.55 ug of total RNA. One entry per CDR3 protein, called by TCRdb with MiXCR from the reads. The sample yields about 180,000 distinct CDR3 sequences, about four fifths seen once. Regarding this clonotype: Its matching antigen is unknown.

The germline gives CDR1 LNHDA, CDR2 SQIVND (reference sequence). V dropped 6 bases and J dropped 1; count of bases not matched to a gene: 4. There are 14 residues in the CDR3. CD4+CD8-CD45RO-CD45RA+ cells were naive CD4+; CD8+CD4-CD45RA+CD27bright cells were naive CD8+. The receptor's source is a pool of human donors in good health; the sample pools cells from several healthy donors. The chain links TRBV19 to TRBJ2-3, with 7 bases fitting TRBD1. Sequenced input: naive CD4+ and CD8+ T cells sorted from blood, pooled from several donors. The CDR3 DNA reads as TGTGCCAGTAGCAGTGGACAGGGCACAGATACGCAGTATTTT. Its protein product is CASSSGQGTDTQYF.